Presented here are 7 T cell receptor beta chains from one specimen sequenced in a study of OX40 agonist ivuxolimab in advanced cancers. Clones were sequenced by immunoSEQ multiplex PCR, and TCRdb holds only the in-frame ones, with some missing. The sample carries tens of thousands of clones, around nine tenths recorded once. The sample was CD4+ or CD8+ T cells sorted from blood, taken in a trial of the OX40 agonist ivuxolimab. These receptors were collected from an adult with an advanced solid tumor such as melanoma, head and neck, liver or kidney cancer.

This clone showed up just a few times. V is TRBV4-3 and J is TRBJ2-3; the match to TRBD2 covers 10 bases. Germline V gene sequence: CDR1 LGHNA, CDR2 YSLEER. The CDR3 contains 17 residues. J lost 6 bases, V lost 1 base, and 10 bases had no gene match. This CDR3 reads CASSQASGTSVRDTQYF. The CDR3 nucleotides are TGCGCCAGCAGCCAAGCCAGTGGGACTAGCGTCAGGGATACGCAGTATTTT.

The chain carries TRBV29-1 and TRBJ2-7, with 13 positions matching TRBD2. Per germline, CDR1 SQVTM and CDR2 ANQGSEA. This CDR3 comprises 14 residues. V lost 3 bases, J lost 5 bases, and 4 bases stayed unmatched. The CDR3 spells CSVERLAGGHEQYF. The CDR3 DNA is TGCAGCGTTGAGAGACTAGCGGGAGGCCACGAGCAGTACTTC.

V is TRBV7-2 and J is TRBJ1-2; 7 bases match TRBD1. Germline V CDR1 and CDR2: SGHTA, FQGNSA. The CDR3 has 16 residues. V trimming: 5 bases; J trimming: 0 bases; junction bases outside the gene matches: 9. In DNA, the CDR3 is TGTGCCAGCAGCCGAGAGAGACAGGGACCTAACTATGGCTACACCTTC. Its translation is CASSRERQGPNYGYTF.

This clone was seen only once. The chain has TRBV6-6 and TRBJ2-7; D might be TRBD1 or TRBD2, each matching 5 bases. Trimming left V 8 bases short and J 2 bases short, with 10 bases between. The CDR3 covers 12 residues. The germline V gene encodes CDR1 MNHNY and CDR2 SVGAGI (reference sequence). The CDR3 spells CASRDRTYEQYF. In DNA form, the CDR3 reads TGTGCCAGCCGGGACCGCACCTACGAGCAGTACTTC.

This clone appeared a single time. The CDR3 sequence is CASSLWGQSLQETQYF. CDR3 nucleotide sequence: TGTGCCAGCTCACTATGGGGACAGAGCCTACAAGAGACCCAGTACTTC. The J gene is TRBJ2-5, the V gene TRBV18; TRBD1 matches 7 bases. Germline assignment: CDR1 KGHSH and CDR2 LQKENI. CDR3 length: 16 residues. V lost 4 bases, J lost 2 bases, and 10 bases stayed unmatched.

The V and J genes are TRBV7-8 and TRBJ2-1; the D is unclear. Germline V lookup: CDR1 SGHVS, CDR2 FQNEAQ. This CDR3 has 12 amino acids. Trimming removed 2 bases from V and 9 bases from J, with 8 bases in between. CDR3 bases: TGTGCCAGCAGCTTATCAGAAGGTGAGCAGTTCTTC. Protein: CASSLSEGEQFF.

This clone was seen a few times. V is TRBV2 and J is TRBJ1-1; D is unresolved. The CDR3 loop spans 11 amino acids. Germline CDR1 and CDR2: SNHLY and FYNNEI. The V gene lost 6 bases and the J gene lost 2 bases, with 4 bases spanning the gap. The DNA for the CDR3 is TGTGCCAGCAGATTAAACACTGAAGCTTTCTTT. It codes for CASRLNTEAFF.